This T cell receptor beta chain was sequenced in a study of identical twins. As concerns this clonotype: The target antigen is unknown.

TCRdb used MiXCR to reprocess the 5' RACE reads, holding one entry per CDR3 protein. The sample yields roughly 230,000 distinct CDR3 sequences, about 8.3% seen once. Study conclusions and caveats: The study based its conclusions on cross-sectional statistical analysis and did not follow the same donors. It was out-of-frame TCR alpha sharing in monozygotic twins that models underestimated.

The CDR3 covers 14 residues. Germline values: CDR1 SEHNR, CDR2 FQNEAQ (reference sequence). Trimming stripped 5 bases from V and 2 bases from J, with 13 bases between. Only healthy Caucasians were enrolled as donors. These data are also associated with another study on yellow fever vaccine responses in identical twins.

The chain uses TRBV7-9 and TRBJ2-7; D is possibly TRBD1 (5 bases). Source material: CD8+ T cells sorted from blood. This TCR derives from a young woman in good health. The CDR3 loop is CASSVQGYPYEQYF. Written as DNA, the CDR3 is TGTGCCAGCAGCGTGCAGGGATATCCCTACGAGCAGTACTTC.